The clone carrying this T cell receptor beta chain has more than one count but fewer than ten. This entry belongs to a study of OX40 agonist ivuxolimab in advanced cancers. Study at large: Clinicians treated patients with ivuxolimab, an agonistic anti-OX40 (CD134) antibody. Three patients responded partially, comprising one with hepatocellular carcinoma and two with cutaneous melanoma.

Produced via immunoSEQ multiplex PCR; TCRdb's table is partial and in-frame only. This table holds roughly 80,000 clones, about 80% found once. The V and J ends lost 5 bases and 3 bases, in that order; junction bases with no gene match: 5. Germline V gene data show CDR1 as SNHLY and CDR2 as FYNNEI. The CDR3 extends over 14 amino acids. The chain joins TRBV2 to TRBJ2-7; 9 nucleotides align to TRBD1. This specimen was CD4+ or CD8+ T cells sorted from blood, taken in a trial of the OX40 agonist ivuxolimab. The source is an adult with an advanced solid tumor such as melanoma, head and neck, liver or kidney cancer. Here the CDR3 reads CASSRAGQGYEQYF. The CDR3 coding sequence is TGTGCCAGCAGTAGAGCGGGACAGGGCTACGAGCAGTACTTC.